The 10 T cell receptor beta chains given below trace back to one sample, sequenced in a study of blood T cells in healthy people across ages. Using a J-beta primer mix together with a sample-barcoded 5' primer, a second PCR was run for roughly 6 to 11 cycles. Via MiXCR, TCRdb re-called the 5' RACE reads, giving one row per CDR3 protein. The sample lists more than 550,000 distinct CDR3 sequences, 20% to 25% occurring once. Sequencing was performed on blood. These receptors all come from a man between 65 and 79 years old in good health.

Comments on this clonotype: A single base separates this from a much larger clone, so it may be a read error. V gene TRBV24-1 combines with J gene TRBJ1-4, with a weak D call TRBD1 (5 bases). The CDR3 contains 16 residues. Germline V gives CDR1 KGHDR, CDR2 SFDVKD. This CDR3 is CATSDTGTATSEKLFF. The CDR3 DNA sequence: TGTGCCACCAGTGATACCGGGACTGCAACTAGTGAAAAACTGTTTTTT.

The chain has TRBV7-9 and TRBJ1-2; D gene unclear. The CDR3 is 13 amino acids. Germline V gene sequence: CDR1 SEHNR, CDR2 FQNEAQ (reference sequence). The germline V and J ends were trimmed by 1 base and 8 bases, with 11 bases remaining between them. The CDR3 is CASSLDPVGGYTF. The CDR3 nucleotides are TGTGCCAGCAGCTTAGACCCGGTCGGCGGCTACACCTTC.

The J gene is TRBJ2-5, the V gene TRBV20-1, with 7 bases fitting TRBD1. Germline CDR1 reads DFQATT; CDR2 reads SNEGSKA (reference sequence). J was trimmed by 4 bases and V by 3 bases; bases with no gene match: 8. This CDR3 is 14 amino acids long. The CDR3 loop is CSASRGYASETQYF. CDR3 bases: TGCAGTGCTAGCAGGGGGTACGCCTCAGAGACCCAGTACTTC.

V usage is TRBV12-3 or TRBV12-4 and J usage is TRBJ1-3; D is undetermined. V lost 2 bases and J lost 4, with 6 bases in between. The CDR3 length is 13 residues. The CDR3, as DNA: TGTGCCAGCAGTTTACGGAGGGGAAACACCATATATTTT. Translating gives CASSLRRGNTIYF.

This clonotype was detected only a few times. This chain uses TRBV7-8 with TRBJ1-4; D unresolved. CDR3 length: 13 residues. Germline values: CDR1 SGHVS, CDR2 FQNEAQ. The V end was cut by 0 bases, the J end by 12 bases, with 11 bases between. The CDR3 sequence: CASSLAGIKELFF. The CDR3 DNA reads TGTGCCAGCAGCTTAGCAGGAATTAAAGAACTGTTTTTT.

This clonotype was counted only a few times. The DNA for the CDR3 is TGCAGTGCCCGAGACACCCAAGGATACTATGGCTACACCTTC. As protein: CSARDTQGYYGYTF. This chain connects TRBV20-1 to TRBJ1-2; D unclear. CDR1 and CDR2 (germline): DFQATT, SNEGSKA (reference sequence). CDR3 length: 14 amino acids. Trimming shortened V by 6 bases and J by 3 bases, and 17 bases separated the two germline ends.

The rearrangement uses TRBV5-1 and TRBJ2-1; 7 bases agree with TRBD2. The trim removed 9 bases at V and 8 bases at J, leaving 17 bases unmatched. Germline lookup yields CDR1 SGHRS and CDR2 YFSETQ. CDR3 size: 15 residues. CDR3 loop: CATTGGGSSFHEQFF. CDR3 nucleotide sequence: TGCGCCACCACGGGGGGAGGTAGCTCGTTCCATGAGCAGTTCTTC.

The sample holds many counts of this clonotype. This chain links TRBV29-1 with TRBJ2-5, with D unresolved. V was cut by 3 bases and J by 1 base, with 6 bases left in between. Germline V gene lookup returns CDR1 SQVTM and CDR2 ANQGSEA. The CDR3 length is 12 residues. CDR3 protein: CSVDRSQETQYF. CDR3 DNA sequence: TGCAGCGTTGATCGCAGCCAAGAGACCCAGTACTTC.

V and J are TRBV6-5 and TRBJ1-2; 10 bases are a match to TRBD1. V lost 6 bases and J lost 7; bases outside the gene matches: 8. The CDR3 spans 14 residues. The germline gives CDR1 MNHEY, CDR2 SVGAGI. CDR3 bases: TGTGCCAGCAGAGACCGGGACAGGGGTGGTGGCTACACCTTC. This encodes CASRDRDRGGGYTF.

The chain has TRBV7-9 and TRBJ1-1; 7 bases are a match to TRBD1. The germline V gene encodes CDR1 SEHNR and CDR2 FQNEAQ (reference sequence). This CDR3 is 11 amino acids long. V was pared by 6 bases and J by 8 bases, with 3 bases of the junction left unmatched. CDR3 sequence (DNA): TGTGCCAGCAGAAAGGGGGCAGAAGCTTTCTTT. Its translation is CASRKGAEAFF.